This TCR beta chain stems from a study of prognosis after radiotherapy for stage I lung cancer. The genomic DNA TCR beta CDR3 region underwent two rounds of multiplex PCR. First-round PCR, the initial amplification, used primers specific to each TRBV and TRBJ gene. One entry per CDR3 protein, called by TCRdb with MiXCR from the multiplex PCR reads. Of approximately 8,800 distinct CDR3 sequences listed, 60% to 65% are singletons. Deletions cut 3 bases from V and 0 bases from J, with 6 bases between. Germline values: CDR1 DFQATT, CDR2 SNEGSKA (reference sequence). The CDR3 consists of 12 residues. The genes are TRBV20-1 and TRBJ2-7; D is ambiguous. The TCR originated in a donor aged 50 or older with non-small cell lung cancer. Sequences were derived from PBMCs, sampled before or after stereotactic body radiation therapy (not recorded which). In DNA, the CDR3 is TGCAGTGCTAGTACCCCCTCCTACGAGCAGTACTTC. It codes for CSASTPSYEQYF.